This T cell receptor beta chain came from a study of blood T cell repertoires in COVID-19. Whole-study context: In each case, the material was cDNA or gDNA derived from T cells, B-cell-depleted T cells, or PBMCs.

In the authors' methods: Reference gene primer amplification in the assay estimated nucleated cell counts. The table came from immunoSEQ multiplex PCR; TCRdb's copy has only in-frame clones and leaves some out. For V, J and clone size, that table is used; D and trimming come from the DNA. The sample contains about 150,000 clones, approximately 88% of which appear only once. Germline loops: CDR1 KGHSH, CDR2 LQKENI. V gave up 6 bases and J gave up 2 bases; unmatched junction bases: 7. This CDR3 has 16 residues. Sequences were obtained from peripheral blood. This chain links TRBV18 with TRBJ1-3; 10 positions match TRBD1. The clonotype originates from a woman aged 45-65 years with acute or convalescent COVID-19. CDR3 in DNA: TGTGCCAGCTCGCAGTCCGGGACAGGGGCTGGAAACACCATATATTTT. Protein sequence: CASSQSGTGAGNTIYF.